These 23 T cell receptor beta chains came from one sample sequenced in a study of cytomegalovirus exposure and HLA in healthy donors. Amplification used 60 Vbeta primers and 13 Jbeta primers. Sequencing was performed with immunoSEQ multiplex PCR; in TCRdb, only in-frame clones are kept and a portion is missing. The sample includes around 100,000 clones. The sequenced sample consisted of PBMCs. The receptors come from a man younger than 40 in good health and CMV-seronegative.

The CDR3 is CASSSVGTGLRYF. DNA for the CDR3: TGTGCCAGCAGTTCCGTAGGGACAGGGCTTCGGTACTTC. The rearrangement uses TRBV27 and TRBJ2-7, with 9 bases matching TRBD1. The CDR3 is 13 residues long. Germline values: CDR1 MNHEY, CDR2 SMNVEV (reference sequence). V trimming: 4 bases; J trimming: 12 bases; junction bases outside the gene matches: 10.

J is TRBJ2-7 and V is TRBV6-1, with a possible D match to TRBD1 (5 bases). Between the trimmed V and J ends, which lost 4 bases and 6 bases, there was a span of 16 bases. The germline CDR1 and CDR2 sequences are MNHNS and SASEGT. The CDR3 spans 14 residues. Here the CDR3 reads CASSATTTGPEQYF. The CDR3 region has the DNA TGTGCCAGCAGTGCCACAACCACAGGACCCGAGCAGTACTTC.

Details on this clone: Other nucleotide sequences from this sample produce the same CDR3. The chain is built from TRBV5-4 and TRBJ2-3; TRBD2 matches at 13 bases. Trimming cost V 4 bases and J 2 bases; bases outside gene matches: 4. Germline loops: CDR1 SGHNT, CDR2 YYREEE (reference sequence). CDR3 length equals 16 residues. The CDR3 coding sequence is TGTGCCAGCAGCAAAGGACTAGCGGGGGTCACAGATACGCAGTATTTT. Residues: CASSKGLAGVTDTQYF.

V gene TRBV4-1 combines with J gene TRBJ2-7; 11 nucleotides align to TRBD1. Per germline, CDR1 MGHRA and CDR2 YSYEKL. The J segment lost 2 bases and the V segment lost 6 bases, leaving 9 bases of the junction unmatched. There are 16 residues in the CDR3. The CDR3 nucleotides are TGCGCCAGCAGTCGGGACAGGGGGATGGGGGCCTACGAGCAGTACTTC. Translation gives CASSRDRGMGAYEQYF.

The chain carries TRBV27 and TRBJ1-6, with TRBD1 identical over 7 bases. Trimming cost V 5 bases and J 8 bases; bases outside gene matches: 15. Looked up from germline, CDR1 is MNHEY and CDR2 is SMNVEV (reference sequence). The CDR3 has 17 residues. The CDR3 sequence: CASSHLLIGGADSPLHF. The CDR3 region has the DNA TGTGCCAGCAGTCACCTCCTGATAGGGGGCGCCGATTCACCCCTCCACTTT.

The J gene is TRBJ1-6, the V gene TRBV6-1, with D tentatively TRBD1 (5 bases). This CDR3 comprises 14 residues. The V end lost 10 bases, the J end lost 6 bases, and 16 bases lay between the germline ends. The germline V gene encodes CDR1 MNHNS and CDR2 SASEGT. This CDR3 reads CAITDRDFNSPLHF. The CDR3 coding sequence is TGTGCCATCACCGACAGAGACTTTAATTCACCCCTCCACTTT.

The J gene is TRBJ1-6, the V gene TRBV19; D not resolved. V gave up 3 bases and J gave up 4 bases, with 13 bases separating them. There are 16 residues in the CDR3. CDR1 is LNHDA, CDR2 SQIVND, per germline (reference sequence). The DNA for the CDR3 is TGTGCCAGTAGTATTGTTGGCGGGGAATATAATTCACCCCTCCACTTT. It translates to CASSIVGGEYNSPLHF.

CDR3 amino acids: CASSRGGNYGYTF. The CDR3 DNA reads TGTGCCAGCAGCCGAGGGGGTAACTATGGCTACACCTTC. The V call is TRBV6-5, the J call TRBJ1-2; a weak D match, TRBD1 (6 bases). Germline-derived CDR1 and CDR2 are MNHEY and SVGAGI. The CDR3 extends over 13 amino acids. V was shortened by 6 bases and J by 1 base, with 9 bases between the two germline ends.

The V gene is TRBV27, the J gene TRBJ2-3; 9 bases are shared with TRBD2. The germline CDR1 and CDR2 sequences are MNHEY and SMNVEV (reference sequence). V lost 5 bases to trimming and J lost 3 bases; unmatched junction nucleotides: 12. This CDR3 region has 17 residues. The CDR3 loop reads CASSLPQARGGTDTQYF. As DNA, the CDR3 is TGTGCCAGCAGTCTCCCCCAGGCGCGGGGGGGGACAGATACGCAGTATTTT.

The chain uses TRBV2 and TRBJ2-5, with 11 bases that match TRBD2. The J segment lost 4 bases and the V segment lost 6 bases, leaving 10 bases of the junction unmatched. Germline-derived CDR1 and CDR2 are SNHLY and FYNNEI. There are 16 residues in the CDR3. The CDR3 loop reads CASRGLAGGPGETQYF. The CDR3 DNA reads as TGTGCCAGCAGAGGGCTAGCGGGGGGCCCGGGAGAGACCCAGTACTTC.

The rearrangement links TRBV30 to TRBJ2-3; D perhaps matches TRBD2 (6 bases). This CDR3 contains 14 residues. V shed 5 bases and J shed 1 base, with 13 bases lying between them. Germline CDR1 GTSNPN, CDR2 SVGIG (reference sequence). The CDR3 spells CAWERGMGTDTQYF. CDR3 sequence (DNA): TGTGCCTGGGAACGCGGGATGGGCACAGATACGCAGTATTTT. Full variable domain (missing parts from reference TRBV30 and TRBJ2-3): SQTIHQWPATLVQPVGSPLSLECTVEGTSNPNLYWYRQAAGRGLQLLFYSVGIGQISSEVPQNLSASRPQDRQFILSSKKLLLSDSGFYLCAWERGMGTDTQYFGPGTRLTVL.

V is TRBV7-8 and J is TRBJ2-4; 10 bases are shared with TRBD1. In germline, CDR1 is SGHVS, CDR2 FQNEAQ. The CDR3 runs 20 residues. J gave up 0 bases and V 5 bases, and 16 bases lay outside the gene matches. CDR3 in amino acids: CASSPAGTGANSLAKNIQYF. The CDR3 DNA reads TGTGCCAGCAGCCCGGCCGGGACAGGGGCAAACTCCTTAGCCAAAAACATTCAGTACTTC.

The rearrangement links TRBV28 to TRBJ2-2, with TRBD2 identical over 13 bases. Looked up from germline, CDR1 is MDHEN and CDR2 is SYDVKM. The CDR3 totals 17 residues. V lost 8 bases to trimming and J lost 7 bases; unmatched junction nucleotides: 13. CDR3: CASPPQLAGGRGGELFF. The CDR3 coding sequence is TGTGCCAGCCCCCCCCAACTAGCGGGGGGGCGTGGCGGGGAGCTGTTTTTT. Supplemented by reference TRBV28 and TRBJ2-2, the full variable domain reads DVKVTQSSRYLVKRTGEKVFLECVQDMDHENMFWYRQDPGLGLRLIYFSYDVKMKEKGDIPEGYSVSREKKERFSLILESASTNQTSMYLCASPPQLAGGRGGELFFGEGSRLTVL.

A word on this clone: An end of the junction does not agree with germline; a read error may underlie this. The chain has TRBV4-3 and TRBJ1-4; 8 positions agree with TRBD1. The CDR3 spans 17 residues. In germline, CDR1 is LGHNA, CDR2 YSLEER. In nucleotides, the CDR3 is TGCGCCAGCAGCCAAGATGGGGGGACAGGATATAATGAAAAACTGGTTTTT. Translation: CASSQDGGTGYNEKLVF.

V and J are TRBV30 and TRBJ1-2; 8 bases are shared with TRBD1. The ends lost 2 bases at V and 3 bases at J; junction bases unmatched: 2. CDR3 size: 13 residues. Germline lookup yields CDR1 GTSNPN and CDR2 SVGIG (reference sequence). Written as DNA, the CDR3 is TGTGCCTGGAGTTCACAGGGGGACTATGGCTACACCTTC. It codes for CAWSSQGDYGYTF.

The chain employs TRBV5-1 and TRBJ2-2; no reliable D call. The CDR3 runs to 13 residues. V was shortened by 5 bases and J by 4 bases, with 9 bases between the two germline ends. Germline lookup yields CDR1 SGHRS and CDR2 YFSETQ. CDR3 loop: CASRPGFTGELFF. The CDR3 region has the DNA TGCGCCAGCAGGCCCGGGTTCACCGGGGAGCTGTTTTTT.

The chain carries TRBV7-6 and TRBJ1-6, with D possibly matching TRBD1 (5 bases). V lost 8 bases, J lost 5 bases, and 10 bases lay in between. The length of the CDR3 is 13 residues. Germline V lookup: CDR1 SGHVS, CDR2 FNYEAQ. The CDR3 here is CASGQGNNSPLHF. In nucleotides, the CDR3 is TGTGCCAGCGGGCAGGGAAATAATTCACCCCTCCACTTT. The whole variable domain, remainder taken from reference TRBV7-6 and TRBJ1-6, is GAGVSQSPRYKVTKRGQDVALRCDPISGHVSLYWYRQALGQGPEFLTYFNYEAQQDKSGLPNDRFSAERPEGSISTLTIQRTEQRDSAMYRCASGQGNNSPLHFGNGTRLTVT.

The CDR3 DNA sequence: TGTGCCATCAGTGGACAGGGCGGAAACACCATATATTTT. This codes for CAISGQGGNTIYF. The chain carries TRBV10-3 and TRBJ1-3, with 7 bases lining up with TRBD1. The V gene's germline CDR1 is ENHRY and CDR2 SYGVKD. The CDR3 is made up of 13 amino acids. The junction had 1 base not matched to a gene; V was cut back by 4 bases and J by 4 bases.

The chain carries TRBV7-2 and TRBJ2-7, with D unresolved. Per the germline V gene, CDR1 is SGHTA and CDR2 is FQGNSA. Trimming cost V 4 bases and J 1 base, with 5 bases left between them. The CDR3 length is 12 residues. The DNA for the CDR3 is TGTGCCAGCAGCTCCAGTTCCTACGAGCAGTACTTC. This translates into CASSSSSYEQYF.

V is TRBV27 and J is TRBJ1-5; 9 positions match TRBD1. Germline V lookup: CDR1 MNHEY, CDR2 SMNVEV (reference sequence). The V gene end was trimmed by 0 bases and the J gene end by 5 bases; junction bases not matched to a gene: 11. CDR3 size: 18 residues. DNA of the CDR3: TGTGCCAGCAGTTTATCACCGGGACAGGGTTCTTCTCATCAGCCCCAGCATTTT. This gives the protein CASSLSPGQGSSHQPQHF.

As for this clone: The CDR3 does not end in the conserved phenylalanine or tryptophan, so this is likely a read error. This chain uses TRBV27 with TRBJ1-6; maybe TRBD1 (5 bases). V was pared by 6 bases and J by 10 bases, with 10 bases between. This CDR3 has 12 residues. Germline V gene sequence: CDR1 MNHEY, CDR2 SMNVEV (reference sequence). Here the CDR3 DNA reads TGTGCCAGCAGGGGGCCAGAATCACCCCTCCACTAT. Translating gives CASRGPESPLHY.

The V call is TRBV7-2, the J call TRBJ1-1; 7 bases agree with TRBD1. The CDR3 spans 16 residues. Germline loops: CDR1 SGHTA, CDR2 FQGNSA. The ends lost 3 bases at V and 0 bases at J; junction bases unmatched: 7. The CDR3 spells CASSFYRGELNTEAFF. The CDR3 DNA reads TGTGCCAGCAGCTTCTACAGGGGAGAATTGAACACTGAAGCTTTCTTT.

The chain combines TRBV6-5 with TRBJ2-5, with 13 bases fitting TRBD2. CDR1 is MNHEY, CDR2 SVGAGI, per germline. CDR3 length equals 15 residues. V gave up 6 bases and J gave up 5 bases; unmatched junction bases: 6. In DNA, the CDR3 is TGTGCCAGCAGAACTAGCGGGGGGGCCTTTGAGACCCAGTACTTC. This gives the protein CASRTSGGAFETQYF.